Each of the 14 T cell receptor beta chains below was sequenced from the same sample in a study of beta chain features in type 1 diabetes. These TCRs' antigens remain unknown. Regarding the study as a whole: Moderate but significant shortening of TCRB CDR3s was recorded in all four CD4+ subsets from Type 1 diabetes patients.

As every portion of the isolated RNA was reverse transcribed, the sequencing read expressed TCRB transcripts. Data came from immunoSEQ multiplex PCR; TCRdb stores just in-frame clones and leaves some out. Among hundreds of thousands of clones listed, over 10% were seen once. Source material: naive CD4+ T cells from blood. All receptors come from a man in his late teens or twenties with type 1 diabetes.

There are a few counts of this clone. V and J are TRBV7-9 and TRBJ1-6, with no clear D. CDR1 and CDR2 from the germline V gene are SEHNR and FQNEAQ (reference sequence). Trimming pared 4 bases from V and 6 bases from J, leaving 7 bases between. This CDR3 comprises 13 residues. This CDR3 is CASSSQANSPLHF. DNA for the CDR3: TGTGCCAGCAGCTCACAAGCTAATTCACCCCTCCACTTT.

The CDR3: CASTTTGNIQYF. The CDR3 coding sequence is TGTGCCAGCACTACGACGGGAAACATTCAGTACTTC. This rearrangement joins TRBV6-6 to TRBJ2-4; the D is unclear. The V end was cut by 7 bases, the J end by 6 bases, with 10 bases between. The CDR3 has 12 residues. In germline, CDR1 is MNHNY, CDR2 SVGAGI (reference sequence).

This clone has just a few counts. The V and J genes are TRBV5-1 and TRBJ2-7, with D possibly TRBD1 on 6 matching bases. Germline CDR1 is SGHRS and CDR2 is YFSETQ. V lost 0 bases and J 3 bases, leaving 16 bases between the germline ends. The CDR3 contains 16 residues. CDR3 residues: CASSLALRQDGYEQYF. DNA of the CDR3: TGCGCCAGCAGCTTGGCCCTACGACAGGACGGCTACGAGCAGTACTTC.

This rearrangement joins TRBV12-5 to TRBJ2-2, with 10 positions matching TRBD1. CDR3 length equals 16 residues. Trimming removed 2 bases from V and 6 bases from J; junction bases left unmatched: 6. Per the germline V gene, CDR1 is LGHNT and CDR2 is FRNRAP. The CDR3 loop reads CASGLNPGTGAGELFF. The DNA of the CDR3 is TGTGCTAGTGGTTTGAACCCCGGGACAGGGGCCGGGGAGCTGTTTTTT.

The chain combines TRBV11-3 with TRBJ1-6; D ambiguous. This CDR3 spans 11 amino acids. The V gene's germline CDR1 is SGHNT and CDR2 YENEEA. The germline V and J ends were trimmed by 1 base and 9 bases, with 1 base remaining between them. The CDR3 DNA is TGTGCCAGCAGCTTAGCTTCACCCCTCCACTTT. Translating it yields CASSLASPLHF.

The rearrangement joins TRBV5-4 to TRBJ2-7, with a possible D match to TRBD1 (6 bases). V gave up 0 bases and J gave up 5 bases, with 9 bases separating them. The germline V gene has CDR1 SGHNT and CDR2 YYREEE (reference sequence). The length of the CDR3 is 13 residues. The DNA for the CDR3 is TGTGCCAGCAGCTTGGAAGACAGGAACGAGCAGTACTTC. Its protein is CASSLEDRNEQYF.

V gene TRBV5-4 combines with J gene TRBJ1-3; perhaps TRBD1 as D (5 bases). This CDR3 comprises 15 residues. The V gene's germline CDR1 is SGHNT and CDR2 YYREEE (reference sequence). V was shortened by 4 bases and J by 0 bases, with 11 bases between the two germline ends. DNA for the CDR3: TGTGCCAGCAGCCTGACAGACCGCTCTGGAAACACCATATATTTT. Its protein is CASSLTDRSGNTIYF.

CDR3 bases: TGTGCCAGCAGTCCCCCTGGGGGGAATGAAAAACTGTTTTTT. Translation: CASSPPGGNEKLFF. This chain connects TRBV6-5 to TRBJ1-4; D is perhaps TRBD1 (5 bases). Between the trimmed V and J ends, which lost 5 bases and 5 bases, there was a span of 12 bases. Germline CDR1 is MNHEY and CDR2 is SVGAGI. The CDR3 sequence is 14 residues long.

This clone was counted between two and nine times. The chain couples TRBV29-1 to TRBJ1-6, with D unresolved. Trimming removed 6 bases at V and 0 bases at J, with 12 bases between. Per the germline V gene, CDR1 is SQVTM and CDR2 is ANQGSEA. This CDR3 is 15 amino acids long. This CDR3 is CSVAADSSYNSPLHF. The CDR3 bases are TGCAGCGTCGCCGCGGATAGCTCCTATAATTCACCCCTCCACTTT.

The gene calls are TRBV1 and TRBJ1-2; the D call of TRBD1 is as the table states it, not checked on the DNA. TRBV1 is assigned pseudogene status. The CDR3 has 15 amino acids. For the CDR3, the DNA is TGCACCAGCAGTCCCTCTCGACAGGGTCTTGGTGGCTACACCTTC. It encodes CTSSPSRQGLGGYTF.

The chain combines TRBV5-1 with TRBJ2-3, with D perhaps TRBD2 (6 bases). Germline-derived CDR1 and CDR2 are SGHRS and YFSETQ. The CDR3 has 14 residues. The CDR3 loop reads CASQARGKADTQYF. The CDR3 DNA sequence: TGCGCTTCGCAGGCCCGGGGGAAGGCAGATACGCAGTATTTT.

This clone has at least ten counts. The V call is TRBV9, the J call TRBJ2-6; D is uncertain. Trimming stripped 6 bases from V and 1 base from J, with 2 bases between. The V gene's germline CDR1 is SGDLS and CDR2 YYNGEE. The CDR3 runs 12 residues. The CDR3 DNA reads TGTGCCAGCAAGTCTGGGGCCAACGTCCTGACTTTC. This gives the protein CASKSGANVLTF.

J is TRBJ1-5 and V is TRBV5-4; D ambiguous. The germline V and J ends were trimmed by 4 bases and 7 bases, with 12 bases remaining between them. This CDR3 has 13 residues. CDR1 SGHNT and CDR2 YYREEE come from the germline V gene (reference sequence). Written as DNA, the CDR3 is TGTGCCAGCAGCCCTGCTCTTGGCCAGCCCCAGCATTTT. As protein: CASSPALGQPQHF.

The rearrangement uses TRBV28 and TRBJ2-2; a possible D gene is TRBD1 (6 bases). The germline V gene has CDR1 MDHEN and CDR2 SYDVKM. The V gene lost 11 bases and the J gene lost 2 bases, with 18 bases spanning the gap. The CDR3 has 15 amino acids. CDR3 DNA sequence: TGTGCCGCCCAGGATTGGACAGAAAACACCGGGGAGCTGTTTTTT. Translating it yields CAAQDWTENTGELFF.